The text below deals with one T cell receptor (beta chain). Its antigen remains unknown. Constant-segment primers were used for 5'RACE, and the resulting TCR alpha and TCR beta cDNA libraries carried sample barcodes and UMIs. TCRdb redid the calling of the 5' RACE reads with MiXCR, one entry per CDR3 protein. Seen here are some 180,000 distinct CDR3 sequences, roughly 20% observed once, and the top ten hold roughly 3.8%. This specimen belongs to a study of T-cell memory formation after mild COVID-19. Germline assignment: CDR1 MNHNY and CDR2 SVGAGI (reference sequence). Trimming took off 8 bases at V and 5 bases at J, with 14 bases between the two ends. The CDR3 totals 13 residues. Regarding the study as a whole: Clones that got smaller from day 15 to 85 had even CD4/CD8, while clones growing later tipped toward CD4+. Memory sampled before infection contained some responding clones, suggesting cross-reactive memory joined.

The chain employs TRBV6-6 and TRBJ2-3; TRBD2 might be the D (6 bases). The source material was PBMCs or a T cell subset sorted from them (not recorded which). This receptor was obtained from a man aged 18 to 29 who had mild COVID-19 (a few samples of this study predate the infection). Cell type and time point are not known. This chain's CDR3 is CASGGTDGDTQYF. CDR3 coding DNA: TGTGCCAGCGGGGGGACCGACGGAGATACGCAGTATTTT.